These T cell receptor beta chains were read from a single sample in a study of early T cells in non-severe SARS-CoV-2 infection. TCRdb used MiXCR to reprocess the 5' RACE reads, holding one entry per CDR3 protein. The repertoire holds around 55,000 distinct CDR3 sequences, around 14% seen once, with approximately 9.1% in the top ten. Sequenced material: whole blood, taken at baseline. The receptors come from an adult who was a healthcare worker with PCR-confirmed SARS-CoV-2 infection or an uninfected control (not recorded which). The CDR3 runs from the conserved cysteine through the conserved F or W. D genes are given only for firm matches. A clone size is listed for some rows: how often the clone was seen (once, few, many), or a class if it is expanded.

abundance: .
j_gene: TRBJ2-7
v_gene: TRBV7-2
d_gene: .
CDR3aa: CASSERRNYEQYF
CDR3nt: TGTGCCAGCAGCGAGCGGCGGAACTACGAGCAGTACTTC

abundance: .
j_gene: TRBJ2-7
v_gene: TRBV5-1
d_gene: TRBD2
CDR3aa: CASSLASGDPHEQYF
CDR3nt: TGCGCCAGCAGCTTGGCTAGCGGGGACCCCCACGAGCAGTACTTC

abundance: .
j_gene: TRBJ2-3
v_gene: TRBV3-1
d_gene: TRBD2
CDR3aa: CASSPTSGRMDTQYF
CDR3nt: TGTGCCAGCAGCCCGACTAGCGGGAGGATGGATACGCAGTATTTT

abundance: many
j_gene: TRBJ1-5
v_gene: TRBV5-1
d_gene: .
CDR3aa: CASSLADPSQGPQHF
CDR3nt: TGCGCCAGCAGCCTCGCCGACCCGTCCCAAGGGCCCCAGCATTTT

abundance: .
j_gene: TRBJ2-1
v_gene: TRBV20-1
d_gene: .
CDR3aa: CSASRGPNEQFF
CDR3nt: TGCAGTGCTAGTCGGGGGCCCAATGAGCAGTTCTTC

abundance: .
j_gene: TRBJ1-2
v_gene: TRBV4-2
d_gene: .
CDR3aa: CASSPRDSGQSGYTF
CDR3nt: TGTGCCAGCAGCCCCCGGGATAGCGGCCAGTCTGGCTACACCTTC

abundance: .
j_gene: TRBJ2-1
v_gene: TRBV18
d_gene: TRBD2
CDR3aa: CASSPSSGSTYNEQFF
CDR3nt: TGTGCCAGCTCACCCTCTAGCGGGAGCACCTACAATGAGCAGTTCTTC

abundance: few
j_gene: TRBJ2-7
v_gene: TRBV20-1
d_gene: TRBD2
CDR3aa: CSARDVAGDHEQYF
CDR3nt: TGCAGTGCTAGAGATGTAGCGGGAGACCACGAGCAGTACTTC

abundance: few
j_gene: TRBJ2-7
v_gene: TRBV20-1
d_gene: .
CDR3aa: CSAGGLSSYEQYF
CDR3nt: TGCAGTGCTGGGGGATTGAGCTCCTACGAGCAGTACTTC

abundance: many
j_gene: TRBJ1-5
v_gene: TRBV12-3/TRBV12-4
d_gene: TRBD1
CDR3aa: CASSRGTANQPQHF
CDR3nt: TGTGCCAGCAGCCGCGGGACAGCTAATCAGCCCCAGCATTTT

abundance: few
j_gene: TRBJ1-4
v_gene: TRBV6-5
d_gene: .
CDR3aa: CASSPENGLNEKLFF
CDR3nt: TGTGCCAGCAGCCCGGAGAACGGATTAAATGAAAAACTGTTTTTT

abundance: few
j_gene: TRBJ1-1
v_gene: TRBV11-2
d_gene: .
CDR3aa: CASSLGRGTEAFF
CDR3nt: TGTGCCAGCAGCTTAGGGAGGGGTACTGAAGCTTTCTTT

abundance: .
j_gene: TRBJ1-2
v_gene: TRBV7-9
d_gene: .
CDR3aa: CASSLSQVYTF
CDR3nt: TGTGCCAGCAGCTTATCCCAGGTCTACACCTTC

abundance: once
j_gene: TRBJ2-1
v_gene: TRBV5-4
d_gene: TRBD2
CDR3aa: CASSLGSGGQYNEQFF
CDR3nt: TGTGCCAGCAGCTTAGGTAGCGGGGGGCAATACAATGAGCAGTTCTTC

abundance: few
j_gene: TRBJ2-7
v_gene: TRBV6-6
d_gene: .
CDR3aa: CASSPGTEEEQYF
CDR3nt: TGTGCCAGCAGCCCCGGGACCGAAGAGGAGCAGTACTTC

abundance: few
j_gene: TRBJ2-7
v_gene: TRBV7-2
d_gene: .
CDR3aa: CASRPPTPSSEQYF
CDR3nt: TGTGCCAGCCGCCCCCCGACCCCGTCGTCCGAGCAGTACTTC

abundance: .
j_gene: TRBJ2-7
v_gene: TRBV6-1
d_gene: .
CDR3aa: CASRRQGSSYEQYF
CDR3nt: TGTGCCAGCAGGCGGCAGGGAAGCTCCTACGAGCAGTACTTC

abundance: .
j_gene: TRBJ2-5
v_gene: TRBV27
d_gene: .
CDR3aa: CASSPGRARTQYF
CDR3nt: TGTGCCAGCAGTCCTGGACGGGCTCGGACCCAGTACTTC

abundance: .
j_gene: TRBJ2-7
v_gene: TRBV9
d_gene: .
CDR3aa: CASSPELGGSYEQYF
CDR3nt: TGTGCCAGCAGCCCAGAACTAGGAGGTAGCTACGAGCAGTACTTC

abundance: few
j_gene: TRBJ1-3
v_gene: TRBV30
d_gene: .
CDR3aa: CAWSAGSVGNTIYF
CDR3nt: TGTGCCTGGAGTGCCGGCTCGGTTGGAAACACCATATATTTT

abundance: .
j_gene: TRBJ2-1
v_gene: TRBV11-2
d_gene: .
CDR3aa: CASSYVGPNEQFF
CDR3nt: TGTGCCAGCAGTTACGTAGGGCCCAATGAGCAGTTCTTC

abundance: .
j_gene: TRBJ2-7
v_gene: TRBV5-1
d_gene: .
CDR3aa: CASSLISGDEQYF
CDR3nt: TGCGCCAGCAGCTTGATTTCTGGGGACGAGCAGTACTTC

abundance: few
j_gene: TRBJ2-6
v_gene: TRBV3-1
d_gene: .
CDR3aa: CASSLLSGANVLTF
CDR3nt: TGTGCCAGCAGCCTTCTCTCTGGGGCCAACGTCCTGACTTTC

abundance: .
j_gene: TRBJ1-2
v_gene: TRBV27
d_gene: TRBD1
CDR3aa: CASSWTGELYGYTF
CDR3nt: TGTGCCAGCAGTTGGACAGGTGAACTCTATGGCTACACCTTC

abundance: few
j_gene: TRBJ2-5
v_gene: TRBV5-1
d_gene: .
CDR3aa: CASSLGAGTQETQYF
CDR3nt: TGCGCCAGCAGCTTGGGGGCAGGGACCCAAGAGACCCAGTACTTC

abundance: many
j_gene: TRBJ1-1
v_gene: TRBV12-3/TRBV12-4
d_gene: .
CDR3aa: CASSQGIMNTEAFF
CDR3nt: TGTGCCAGCAGTCAGGGAATCATGAACACTGAAGCTTTCTTT

abundance: .
j_gene: TRBJ1-3
v_gene: TRBV3-1
d_gene: .
CDR3aa: CASSQDPRTLSGNTIYF
CDR3nt: TGTGCCAGCAGCCAAGATCCCAGGACCCTCTCTGGAAACACCATATATTTT

abundance: many
j_gene: TRBJ2-1
v_gene: TRBV5-1
d_gene: .
CDR3aa: CASSLAGVSVAEQFF
CDR3nt: TGCGCCAGCAGCTTGGCCGGGGTGTCAGTAGCTGAGCAGTTCTTC

abundance: few
j_gene: TRBJ2-7
v_gene: TRBV4-2
d_gene: TRBD2
CDR3aa: CASSQDLAAYEQYF
CDR3nt: TGTGCCAGCAGCCAAGATCTAGCGGCCTACGAGCAGTACTTC

abundance: .
j_gene: TRBJ2-1
v_gene: TRBV7-2
d_gene: .
CDR3aa: CASSPDSRLGDEQFF
CDR3nt: TGTGCCAGCAGCCCCGACAGCCGATTGGGGGATGAGCAGTTCTTC

abundance: .
j_gene: TRBJ2-1
v_gene: TRBV20-1
d_gene: TRBD2
CDR3aa: CSVLAGVINEQFF
CDR3nt: TGCAGTGTATTAGCGGGAGTAATAAATGAGCAGTTCTTC

abundance: few
j_gene: TRBJ2-1
v_gene: TRBV3-1
d_gene: .
CDR3aa: CAGLANNNEQFF
CDR3nt: TGTGCCGGTCTAGCGAACAACAATGAGCAGTTCTTC

abundance: .
j_gene: TRBJ2-3
v_gene: TRBV5-6
d_gene: .
CDR3aa: CASSFVAGRTDTQYF
CDR3nt: TGTGCCAGCAGCTTCGTGGCTGGGCGCACAGATACGCAGTATTTT

abundance: few
j_gene: TRBJ1-1
v_gene: TRBV5-1
d_gene: .
CDR3aa: CASDEGSGDTEAFF
CDR3nt: TGTGCCAGCGACGAGGGGTCAGGGGACACTGAAGCTTTCTTT

abundance: few
j_gene: TRBJ2-3
v_gene: TRBV11-2
d_gene: .
CDR3aa: CASSPSSHGTDTQYF
CDR3nt: TGTGCCAGCAGCCCATCTAGCCACGGCACAGATACGCAGTATTTT

abundance: few
j_gene: TRBJ2-1
v_gene: TRBV6-6
d_gene: TRBD1
CDR3aa: CASIEGQGTHEQFF
CDR3nt: TGTGCCAGCATCGAGGGACAGGGGACCCATGAGCAGTTCTTC

abundance: few
j_gene: TRBJ2-5
v_gene: TRBV3-1
d_gene: .
CDR3aa: CASSQNGGETQYF
CDR3nt: TGTGCCAGCAGCCAAAACGGCGGAGAGACCCAGTACTTC

abundance: few
j_gene: TRBJ1-2
v_gene: TRBV20-1
d_gene: .
CDR3aa: CSADTQGDGYTF
CDR3nt: TGCAGTGCAGACACTCAGGGCGATGGCTACACCTTC

abundance: .
j_gene: TRBJ1-2
v_gene: TRBV28
d_gene: TRBD1
CDR3aa: CASSLLSDRGLGYTF
CDR3nt: TGTGCCAGCAGTTTATTATCGGACAGGGGACTCGGCTACACCTTC

abundance: .
j_gene: TRBJ2-7
v_gene: TRBV6-1
d_gene: TRBD2
CDR3aa: CASRMGGTSGGSYEQYF
CDR3nt: TGTGCCAGCAGGATGGGCGGGACTAGCGGGGGTTCCTACGAGCAGTACTTC

abundance: .
j_gene: TRBJ2-5
v_gene: TRBV6-5
d_gene: .
CDR3aa: CASSYRSGSETQYF
CDR3nt: TGTGCCAGCAGTTATAGGTCGGGGAGCGAGACCCAGTACTTC

abundance: few
j_gene: TRBJ2-1
v_gene: TRBV29-1
d_gene: TRBD2
CDR3aa: CSTTGTSVYNEQFF
CDR3nt: TGCAGCACTACCGGGACTAGCGTCTACAATGAGCAGTTCTTC

abundance: .
j_gene: TRBJ1-1
v_gene: TRBV2
d_gene: TRBD1
CDR3aa: CATTGEGAEAFF
CDR3nt: TGTGCCACTACAGGGGAAGGGGCTGAAGCTTTCTTT

abundance: .
j_gene: TRBJ1-1
v_gene: TRBV20-1
d_gene: .
CDR3aa: CSARDRGVAFF
CDR3nt: TGCAGTGCTAGAGATAGGGGTGTCGCTTTCTTT

abundance: few
j_gene: TRBJ2-1
v_gene: TRBV19
d_gene: TRBD2
CDR3aa: CASRIGTSPYNEQFF
CDR3nt: TGTGCCAGCAGGATCGGGACTAGCCCCTACAATGAGCAGTTCTTC

abundance: few
j_gene: TRBJ2-1
v_gene: TRBV7-9
d_gene: TRBD1
CDR3aa: CASSSRGQSYNEQFF
CDR3nt: TGTGCCAGCAGCTCCAGGGGGCAGTCCTACAATGAGCAGTTCTTC

abundance: few
j_gene: TRBJ2-1
v_gene: TRBV28
d_gene: TRBD2
CDR3aa: CASSGTSKGQFF
CDR3nt: TGTGCCAGCAGTGGGACTAGCAAGGGGCAGTTCTTC

abundance: many
j_gene: TRBJ2-2
v_gene: TRBV18
d_gene: .
CDR3aa: CASSPPGPGELFF
CDR3nt: TGTGCCAGCTCACCCCCCGGGCCCGGGGAGCTGTTTTTT

abundance: few
j_gene: TRBJ2-3
v_gene: TRBV12-5
d_gene: .
CDR3aa: CASGLAGGDTQYF
CDR3nt: TGTGCTAGTGGTTTGGCGGGCGGAGATACGCAGTATTTT

abundance: .
j_gene: TRBJ2-3
v_gene: TRBV6-2/TRBV6-3
d_gene: TRBD2
CDR3aa: CASSYSTSGADTQYF
CDR3nt: TGTGCCAGCAGTTACTCGACTAGCGGGGCAGATACGCAGTATTTT